This TCR beta chain was identified during a study of blood T cell repertoires in COVID-19. Study at large: Some COVID-19 samples were acute and others convalescent; all came from the United States, Italy and Spain. PBMCs, B-cell-depleted T cells, or T cells were the source of the cDNA or gDNA that made up the material.

Per the study methods: Amplification from reference gene primers served as the basis for estimated nucleated cell counts. Method: immunoSEQ multiplex PCR; TCRdb's copy keeps in-frame clones and lacks some. V, J and clone size are those of that table, while D and trimming were read from the DNA. The sample contains about 250,000 clones, 82% of which appear only once. Looked up from germline, CDR1 is SGHRS and CDR2 is YFSETQ. CDR3 length equals 13 residues. Trimming removed 4 bases from V and 0 bases from J, with 5 bases in between. Sequencing input: peripheral blood. The chain uses TRBV5-1 and TRBJ1-3; D gene ambiguous. The origin of this receptor is a woman of 80 years or more with active or convalescent COVID-19. The CDR3 protein is CASSLSSGNTIYF. The DNA of the CDR3 is TGCGCCAGCAGCCTCAGCTCTGGAAACACCATATATTTT.